The 5 T cell receptor beta chains presented below share a single source sample, sequenced in a study of radiotherapy plus CTLA-4 blockade in lung cancer. TCRdb's copy holds only in-frame clones and misses some; the assay was immunoSEQ multiplex PCR. The table includes tens of thousands of clones, roughly three quarters detected once. The specimen comprised peripheral blood, sampled from a patient treated with radiotherapy plus ipilimumab. The receptors derive from a human donor with non-small cell lung cancer who had stable disease on radiotherapy plus ipilimumab.

The chain links TRBV6-6 to TRBJ2-3, with D perhaps being TRBD1 or TRBD2 (6 bases each). Germline V gene sequence: CDR1 MNHNY, CDR2 SVGAGI (reference sequence). The CDR3 consists of 14 residues. Trimming left V 4 bases short and J 0 bases short, with 8 bases between. CDR3 protein: CASSWGASTDTQYF. The CDR3 region has the DNA TGTGCCAGCAGTTGGGGGGCTAGCACAGATACGCAGTATTTT.

This clone was recorded a few times. This sequence joins TRBV6-6 and TRBJ2-7, with 8 positions matching TRBD1. With V trimmed by 6 bases and J by 3 bases, 7 bases remained unmatched. The CDR3 is 14 residues long. The V gene's germline CDR1 is MNHNY and CDR2 SVGAGI (reference sequence). CDR3 protein: CASRQLTGGYEQYF. Written as DNA, the CDR3 is TGTGCCAGCAGACAATTAACAGGGGGCTACGAGCAGTACTTC.

The J gene is TRBJ1-2, the V gene TRBV7-9, with D hard to call. V was pared by 1 base and J by 2 bases, with 8 bases between. The CDR3 is 14 residues long. Germline V gene lookup returns CDR1 SEHNR and CDR2 FQNEAQ (reference sequence). CDR3 coding DNA: TGTGCCAGCAGCTTAGTAGAACAGAACTATGGCTACACCTTC. Amino acids: CASSLVEQNYGYTF.

CDR3: CAWSPLRGAFF. As DNA, the CDR3 is TGTGCCTGGAGTCCACTACGGGGAGCTTTCTTT. This chain uses TRBV30 with TRBJ1-1; D gene ambiguous. Germline CDR1 GTSNPN, CDR2 SVGIG (reference sequence). Deletions cut 2 bases from V and 10 bases from J, with 11 bases between. The length of the CDR3 is 11 residues.

This clone has just one count. The V gene is TRBV5-1, the J gene TRBJ2-7; no reliable D call. Germline-derived CDR1 and CDR2 are SGHRS and YFSETQ. Between the trimmed V and J ends, which lost 0 bases and 2 bases, there was a span of 9 bases. The CDR3 sequence is 14 residues long. CDR3 in DNA: TGCGCCAGCAGCTTGGTTGGCAGCCCCTACGAGCAGTACTTC. Its protein is CASSLVGSPYEQYF.